This paragraph covers one T cell receptor beta chain sequence. The CDR3 has 14 amino acids. V shed 5 bases, J shed 4 bases, and the junction held 6 bases outside the gene matches. CDR1 and CDR2 (germline): LNHNV, YYDKDF (reference sequence). The record originates from a study of blood T cell repertoires in COVID-19. On the study more broadly: Whether acute or convalescent, the COVID-19 samples came from the United States, Italy and Spain.

Measured with immunoSEQ multiplex PCR; TCRdb has only the in-frame clones, and not every one. The repertoire holds some 180,000 clones, with 70% to 85% as singletons. Sequencing was performed on peripheral blood. This sequence joins TRBV15 and TRBJ2-7; the match to TRBD1 covers 9 bases. The sequence derives from a human donor in a cohort sampled during active COVID-19. CDR3 DNA sequence: TGTGCCACCAGCCCGGACAGGGGTCCGTACGAGCAGTACTTC. Encoded protein: CATSPDRGPYEQYF.